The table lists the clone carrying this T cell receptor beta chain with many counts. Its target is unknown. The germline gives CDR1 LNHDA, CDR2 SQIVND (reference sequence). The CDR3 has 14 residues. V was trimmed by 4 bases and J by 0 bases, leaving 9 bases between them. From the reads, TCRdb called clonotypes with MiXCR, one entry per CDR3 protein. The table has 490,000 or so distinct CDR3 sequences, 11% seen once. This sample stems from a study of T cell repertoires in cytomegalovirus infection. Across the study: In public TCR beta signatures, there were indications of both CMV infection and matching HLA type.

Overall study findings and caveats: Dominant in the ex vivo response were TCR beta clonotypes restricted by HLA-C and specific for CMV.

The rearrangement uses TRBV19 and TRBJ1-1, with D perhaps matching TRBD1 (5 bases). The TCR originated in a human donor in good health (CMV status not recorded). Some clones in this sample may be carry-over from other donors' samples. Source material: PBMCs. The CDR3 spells CASSSDSLNTEAFF. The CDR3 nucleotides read TGTGCCAGTAGTAGCGACAGCTTGAACACTGAAGCTTTCTTT.